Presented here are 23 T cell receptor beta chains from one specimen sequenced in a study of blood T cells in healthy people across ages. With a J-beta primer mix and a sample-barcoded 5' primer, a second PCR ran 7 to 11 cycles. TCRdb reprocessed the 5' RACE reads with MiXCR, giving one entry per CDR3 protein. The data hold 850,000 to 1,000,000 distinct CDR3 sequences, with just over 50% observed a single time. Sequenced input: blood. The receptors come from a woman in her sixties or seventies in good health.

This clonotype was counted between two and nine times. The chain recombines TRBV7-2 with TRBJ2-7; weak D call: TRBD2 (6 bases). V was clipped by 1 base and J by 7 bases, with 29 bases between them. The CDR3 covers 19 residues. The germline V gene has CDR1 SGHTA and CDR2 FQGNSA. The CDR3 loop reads CASSLELGGKGLVRWEQYF. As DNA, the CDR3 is TGTGCCAGCAGCTTAGAGCTCGGAGGGAAGGGGCTTGTAAGGTGGGAGCAGTACTTC. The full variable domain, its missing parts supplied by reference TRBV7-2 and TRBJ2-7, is GAGVSQSPSNKVTEKGKDVELRCDPISGHTALYWYRQSLGQGLEFLIYFQGNSAPDKSGLPSDRFSAERTGGSVSTLTIQRTQQEDSAVYLCASSLELGGKGLVRWEQYFGPGTRLTVT.

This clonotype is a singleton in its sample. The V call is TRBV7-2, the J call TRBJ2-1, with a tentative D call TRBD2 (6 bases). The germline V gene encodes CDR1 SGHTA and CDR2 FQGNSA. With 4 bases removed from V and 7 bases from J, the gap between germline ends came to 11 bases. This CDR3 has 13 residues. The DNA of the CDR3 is TGTGCCAGCAGCTCTCGACGGGGGAATGAGCAGTTCTTC. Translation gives CASSSRRGNEQFF.

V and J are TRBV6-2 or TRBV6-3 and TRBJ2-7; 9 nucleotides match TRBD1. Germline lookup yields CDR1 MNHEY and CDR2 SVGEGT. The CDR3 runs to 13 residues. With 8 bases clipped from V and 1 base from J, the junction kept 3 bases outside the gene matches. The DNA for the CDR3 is TGTGCCAGCGCGGACAGGGGTTCCTACGAGCAGTACTTC. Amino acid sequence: CASADRGSYEQYF.

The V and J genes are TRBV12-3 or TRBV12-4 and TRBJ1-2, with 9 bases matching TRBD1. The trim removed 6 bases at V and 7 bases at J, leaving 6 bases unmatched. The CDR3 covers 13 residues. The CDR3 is CASSWDRVGGYTF. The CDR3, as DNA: TGTGCCAGCAGCTGGGACAGGGTTGGTGGCTACACCTTC.

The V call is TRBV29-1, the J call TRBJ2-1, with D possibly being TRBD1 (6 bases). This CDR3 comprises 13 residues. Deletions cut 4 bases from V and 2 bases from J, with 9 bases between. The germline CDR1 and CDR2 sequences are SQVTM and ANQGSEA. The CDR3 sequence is CSVVRGAYNEQFF. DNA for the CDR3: TGCAGCGTTGTCAGGGGCGCCTACAATGAGCAGTTCTTC.

The CDR3 reads CASSYSTGQFYGYTF. For the CDR3, the DNA is TGTGCCAGCAGTTACTCGACCGGACAGTTCTATGGCTACACCTTC. The chain uses TRBV6-5 and TRBJ1-2; weak D call: TRBD1 (6 bases). Trimming removed 0 bases at V and 4 bases at J, with 12 bases between. Germline V CDR1 and CDR2: MNHEY, SVGAGI. The CDR3 extends over 15 amino acids.

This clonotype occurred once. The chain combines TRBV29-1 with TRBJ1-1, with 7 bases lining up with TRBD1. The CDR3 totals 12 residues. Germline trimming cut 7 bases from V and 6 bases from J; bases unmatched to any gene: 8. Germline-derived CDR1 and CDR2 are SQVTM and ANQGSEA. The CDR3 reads CSATGDYAEAFF. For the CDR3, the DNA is TGCAGCGCTACAGGGGACTACGCTGAAGCTTTCTTT.

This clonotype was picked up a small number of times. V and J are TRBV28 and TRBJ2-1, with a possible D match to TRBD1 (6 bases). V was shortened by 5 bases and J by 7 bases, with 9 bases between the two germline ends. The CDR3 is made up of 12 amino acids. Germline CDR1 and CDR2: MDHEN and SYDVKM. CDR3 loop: CASSTDRNEQFF. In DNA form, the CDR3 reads TGTGCCAGCAGTACCGACAGGAATGAGCAGTTCTTC.

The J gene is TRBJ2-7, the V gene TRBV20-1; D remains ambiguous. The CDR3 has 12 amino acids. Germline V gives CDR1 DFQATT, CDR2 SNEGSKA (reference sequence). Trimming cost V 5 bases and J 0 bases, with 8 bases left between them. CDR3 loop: CSAEGFSYEQYF. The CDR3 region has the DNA TGCAGTGCTGAAGGCTTCTCCTACGAGCAGTACTTC.

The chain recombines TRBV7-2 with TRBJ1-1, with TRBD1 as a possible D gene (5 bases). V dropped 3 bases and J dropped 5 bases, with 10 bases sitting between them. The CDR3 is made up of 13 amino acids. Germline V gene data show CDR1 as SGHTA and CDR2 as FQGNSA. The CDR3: CASSFPGGTEAFF. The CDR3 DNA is TGTGCCAGCAGCTTCCCCGGGGGGACTGAAGCTTTCTTT.

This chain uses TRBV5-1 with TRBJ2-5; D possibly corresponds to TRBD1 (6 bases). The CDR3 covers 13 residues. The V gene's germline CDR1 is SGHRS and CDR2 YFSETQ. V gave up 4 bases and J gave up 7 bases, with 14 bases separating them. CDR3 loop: CASSAKGEGTQYF. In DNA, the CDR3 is TGCGCCAGCAGCGCCAAGGGGGAAGGGACCCAGTACTTC.

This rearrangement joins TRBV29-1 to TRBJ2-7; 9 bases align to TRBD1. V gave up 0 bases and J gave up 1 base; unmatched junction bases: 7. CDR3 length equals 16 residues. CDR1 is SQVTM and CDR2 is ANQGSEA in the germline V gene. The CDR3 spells CSVEDQTGQGSYEQYF. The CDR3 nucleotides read TGCAGCGTTGAAGATCAAACGGGACAGGGATCCTACGAGCAGTACTTC.

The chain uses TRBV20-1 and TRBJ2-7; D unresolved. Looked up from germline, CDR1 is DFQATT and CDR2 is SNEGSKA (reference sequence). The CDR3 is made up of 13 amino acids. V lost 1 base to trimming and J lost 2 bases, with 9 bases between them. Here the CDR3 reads CSARADLTYEQYF. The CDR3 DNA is TGCAGTGCTAGAGCTGACTTGACCTACGAGCAGTACTTC.

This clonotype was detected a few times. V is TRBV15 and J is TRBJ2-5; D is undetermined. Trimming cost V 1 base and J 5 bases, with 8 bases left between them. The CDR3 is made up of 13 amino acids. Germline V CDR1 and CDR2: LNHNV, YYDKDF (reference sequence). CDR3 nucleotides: TGTGCCACCAGCAGAGCTGCGGCGGAGACCCAGTACTTC. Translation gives CATSRAAAETQYF. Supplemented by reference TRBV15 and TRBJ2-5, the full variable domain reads DAMVIQNPRYQVTQFGKPVTLSCSQTLNHNVMYWYQQKSSQAPKLLFHYYDKDFNNEADTPDNFQSRRPNTSFCFLDIRSPGLGDTAMYLCATSRAAAETQYFGPGTRLLVL.

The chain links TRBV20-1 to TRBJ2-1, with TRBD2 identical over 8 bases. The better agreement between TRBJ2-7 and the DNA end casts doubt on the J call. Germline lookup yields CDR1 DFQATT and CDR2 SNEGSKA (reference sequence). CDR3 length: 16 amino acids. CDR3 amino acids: CSARDPSGHSYNEQYF. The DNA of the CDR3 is TGCAGTGCTAGAGATCCTAGCGGGCATTCCTACAATGAGCAGTACTTC.

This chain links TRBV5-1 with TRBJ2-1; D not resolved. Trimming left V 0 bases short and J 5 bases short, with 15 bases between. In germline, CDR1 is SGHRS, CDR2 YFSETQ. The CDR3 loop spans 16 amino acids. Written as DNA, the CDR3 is TGCGCCAGCAGCTTGGTGATAGCCGGATTAAACAATGAGCAGTTCTTC. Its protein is CASSLVIAGLNNEQFF.

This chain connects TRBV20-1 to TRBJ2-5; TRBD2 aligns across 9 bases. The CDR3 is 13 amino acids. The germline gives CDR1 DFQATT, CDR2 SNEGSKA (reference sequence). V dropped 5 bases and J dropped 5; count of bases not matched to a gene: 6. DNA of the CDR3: TGCAGTGCTCCCGGGACTAGCAGGGAGACCCAGTACTTC. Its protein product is CSAPGTSRETQYF.

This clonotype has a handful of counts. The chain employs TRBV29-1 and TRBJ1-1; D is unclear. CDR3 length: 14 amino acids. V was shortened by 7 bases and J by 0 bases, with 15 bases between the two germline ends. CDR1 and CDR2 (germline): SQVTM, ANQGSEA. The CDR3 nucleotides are TGCAGCGCCCACAAGGCCAACATGAACACTGAAGCTTTCTTT. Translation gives CSAHKANMNTEAFF.

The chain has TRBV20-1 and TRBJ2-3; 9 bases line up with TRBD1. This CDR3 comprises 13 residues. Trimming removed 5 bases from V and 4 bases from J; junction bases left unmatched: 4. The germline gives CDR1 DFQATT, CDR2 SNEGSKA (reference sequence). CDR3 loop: CSAPGTGSDTQYF. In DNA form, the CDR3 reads TGCAGTGCTCCCGGGACAGGGTCAGATACGCAGTATTTT.

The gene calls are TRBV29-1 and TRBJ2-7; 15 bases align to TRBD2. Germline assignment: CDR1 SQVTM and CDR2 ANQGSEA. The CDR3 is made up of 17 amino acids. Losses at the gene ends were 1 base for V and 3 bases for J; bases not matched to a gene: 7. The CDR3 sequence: CSVEGPGLAGGGYEQYF. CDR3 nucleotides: TGCAGCGTTGAAGGGCCGGGACTAGCGGGAGGCGGCTACGAGCAGTACTTC.

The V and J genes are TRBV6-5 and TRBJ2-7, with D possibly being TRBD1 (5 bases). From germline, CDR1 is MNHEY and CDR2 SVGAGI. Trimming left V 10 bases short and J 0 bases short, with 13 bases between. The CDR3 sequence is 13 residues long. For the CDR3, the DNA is TGTGCCACAGCCAGACAGAGCTCCTACGAGCAGTACTTC. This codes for CATARQSSYEQYF.

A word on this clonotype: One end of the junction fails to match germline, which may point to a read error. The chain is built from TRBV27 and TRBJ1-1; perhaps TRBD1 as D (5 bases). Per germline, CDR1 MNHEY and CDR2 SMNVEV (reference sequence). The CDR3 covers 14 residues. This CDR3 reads CGSVKQGLNTEAFF. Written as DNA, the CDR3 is TGTGGCAGCGTGAAGCAGGGCTTGAACACTGAAGCTTTCTTT.

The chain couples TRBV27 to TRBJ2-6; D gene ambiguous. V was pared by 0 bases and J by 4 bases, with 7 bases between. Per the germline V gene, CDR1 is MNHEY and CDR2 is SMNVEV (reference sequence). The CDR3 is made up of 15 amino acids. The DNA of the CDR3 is TGTGCCAGCAGTTTATCGCAAGAGGGGGCCAACGTCCTGACTTTC. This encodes CASSLSQEGANVLTF.